Listed below are T cell receptor beta chains from one sample, sequenced in a study of cytomegalovirus exposure and HLA in healthy donors. The data were produced by immunoSEQ multiplex PCR, yet TCRdb's version contains in-frame clones alone and is incomplete. Here the sample spans around 120,000 clones, roughly three fifths being singletons. Sequencing was done on a sample of PBMCs. The receptor set was obtained from a woman aged 40 to 49 in good health and CMV-seropositive. The CDR3 runs from the conserved cysteine through the conserved F or W. The D gene is left open where the match is weak. Clone size is shown for a subset of rows, as once, few, many or a class of expanded clone.

d_gene: -; abundance: -; v_gene: TRBV9; j_gene: TRBJ1-1; CDR3nt: TGTGCCAGCAGCTCCTTTGGGGCAGACCCGAACACTGAAGCTTTCTTT; CDR3aa: CASSSFGADPNTEAFF
d_gene: -; abundance: -; v_gene: TRBV7-9; j_gene: TRBJ2-2; CDR3nt: TGTGCCAGCAGCTTGGGCGCGAACACCGGGGAGCTGTTTTTT; CDR3aa: CASSLGANTGELFF
d_gene: -; abundance: -; v_gene: TRBV5-5; j_gene: TRBJ2-7; CDR3nt: TGTGCCAGCAGCTTAGCCTTCTTCCCGACAGGCTCCTACGAGCAGTACTTC; CDR3aa: CASSLAFFPTGSYEQYF
d_gene: TRBD2; abundance: few; v_gene: TRBV10-3; j_gene: TRBJ2-7; CDR3nt: TGTGCCATCAGTGAAGCATTAGCGGGACCTACCTCCTACGAGCAGTACTTC; CDR3aa: CAISEALAGPTSYEQYF
d_gene: TRBD1; abundance: -; v_gene: TRBV27; j_gene: TRBJ2-7; CDR3nt: TGTGCCAGCAGTTTCGGGACAGGGGCTTACTACGAGCAGTACTTC; CDR3aa: CASSFGTGAYYEQYF
d_gene: TRBD1; abundance: -; v_gene: TRBV6-5; j_gene: TRBJ2-2; CDR3nt: TGTGCCAGCAGCTTTCAAGACAGGGGGACCGGGGAGCTGTTTTTT; CDR3aa: CASSFQDRGTGELFF
d_gene: -; abundance: -; v_gene: TRBV2; j_gene: TRBJ1-6; CDR3nt: TGTGCCAGCAGTGGTGAGACAGTTTATGATTCACCCCTCCACTTT; CDR3aa: CASSGETVYDSPLHF
d_gene: -; abundance: -; v_gene: TRBV7-9; j_gene: TRBJ2-5; CDR3nt: TGTGCCAGCAGCTACGGTCCCACCCCCCAGTACTTC; CDR3aa: CASSYGPTPQYF
d_gene: -; abundance: -; v_gene: TRBV5-8; j_gene: TRBJ1-1; CDR3nt: TGTGCCAGCAGCTTGGGTACAGGGCCTCTGGGCACTGAAGCTTTCTTT; CDR3aa: CASSLGTGPLGTEAFF
d_gene: -; abundance: -; v_gene: TRBV11-1; j_gene: TRBJ2-1; CDR3nt: TGTGCCAGCAGCTTAACTGATTTTAGCTCCTACAATGAGCAGTTCTTC; CDR3aa: CASSLTDFSSYNEQFF
d_gene: TRBD2; abundance: -; v_gene: TRBV7-3; j_gene: TRBJ2-7; CDR3nt: TGTGCCAGCAGCTTCCAAGCGGGAGGGCCCTACGAGCAGTACTTC; CDR3aa: CASSFQAGGPYEQYF
d_gene: -; abundance: -; v_gene: TRBV5-3; j_gene: TRBJ1-4; CDR3nt: TGTGCCAGAAGCCGAGCGGTCTTGGTAGAAAAACTGTTTTTT; CDR3aa: CARSRAVLVEKLFF
d_gene: TRBD2; abundance: -; v_gene: TRBV6-4; j_gene: TRBJ2-1; CDR3nt: TGTGCCAGCAGTGACTCGGGGCGGGGGAGTTTTGTCAATGAGCAGTTCTTC; CDR3aa: CASSDSGRGSFVNEQFF
d_gene: TRBD1; abundance: -; v_gene: TRBV5-6; j_gene: TRBJ2-7; CDR3nt: TGTGCCAGCAGCCTAGGGACAGGGTGGGCCGAGCAGTACTTC; CDR3aa: CASSLGTGWAEQYF
d_gene: -; abundance: -; v_gene: TRBV29-1; j_gene: TRBJ1-1; CDR3nt: TGCAGCACCCGACAGGCCTTGGAGACTGAAGCTTTCTTT; CDR3aa: CSTRQALETEAFF
d_gene: -; abundance: -; v_gene: TRBV18; j_gene: TRBJ2-5; CDR3nt: TGTGCCAGCTCCGTACTACCGGGAGTTGGGGAGACCCAGTACTTC; CDR3aa: CASSVLPGVGETQYF
d_gene: -; abundance: -; v_gene: TRBV7-8; j_gene: TRBJ1-2; CDR3nt: TGTGCCAGCAGAGTAGGCGGGGGGTTCGACTATGGCTACACCTTC; CDR3aa: CASRVGGGFDYGYTF
d_gene: TRBD1; abundance: few; v_gene: TRBV27; j_gene: TRBJ1-2; CDR3nt: TGTGCCAGCAGATCTCAGGGGGGTGGCTACACCTTC; CDR3aa: CASRSQGGGYTF